A selection of T cell receptor beta chains follows, all from one sample in a study of shared clonotypes between healthy human individuals. Only in-frame clones appear in the TCRdb table, and some are missing; sequencing was by immunoSEQ multiplex PCR. Here the sample spans roughly 2.5 million clones, around nine tenths being singletons. Sequences were obtained from naive CD4+ T cells sorted from blood. The receptors come from a man between 18 and 29 years old in good health. CDR3s include the opening cysteine and the closing phenylalanine or tryptophan. Each record gives: J gene, D gene, V gene, clone size, CDR3 length, CDR3 protein, CDR3 DNA. The D gene is left open where the match is weak. Rows may omit the clone size; those that give it use once, few, many or a size class.

J: TRBJ2-5
D: .
V: TRBV30
size: .
length: 12
CDR3: CAWRAGGKAQYF
DNA: TGTGCCTGGAGAGCCGGGGGTAAAGCCCAGTACTTC

J: TRBJ2-3
D: TRBD1
V: TRBV6-5
size: .
length: 15
CDR3: CASSDRQTGGDTQYF
DNA: TGTGCCAGCAGCGATCGACAAACAGGGGGGGATACGCAGTATTTT

J: TRBJ1-1
D: .
V: TRBV6-6
size: .
length: 14
CDR3: CASSYSGVGTEAFF
DNA: TGTGCCAGCAGTTACTCTGGTGTGGGGACTGAAGCTTTCTTT

J: TRBJ2-7
D: .
V: TRBV6-5
size: .
length: 14
CDR3: CASRGSGDSYEQYF
DNA: TGTGCCAGCAGGGGGAGCGGAGACTCCTACGAGCAGTACTTC

J: TRBJ1-2
D: .
V: TRBV2
size: .
length: 15
CDR3: CATYGAGDPSEGYTF
DNA: TGTGCCACCTACGGGGCAGGGGACCCCTCTGAGGGCTACACCTTC

J: TRBJ2-6
D: .
V: TRBV2
size: .
length: 15
CDR3: CASSDVGSGANVLTF
DNA: TGTGCCAGCAGTGACGTCGGATCTGGGGCCAACGTCCTGACTTTC

J: TRBJ2-3
D: TRBD2
V: TRBV5-4
size: .
length: 14
CDR3: CASSYTSATDTQYF
DNA: TGTGCCAGCAGCTATACTAGCGCCACAGATACGCAGTATTTT

J: TRBJ2-7
D: .
V: TRBV7-2
size: .
length: 14
CDR3: CASSSQWGPYEQYF
DNA: TGTGCCAGCAGCTCCCAGTGGGGTCCCTACGAGCAGTACTTC

J: TRBJ1-3
D: .
V: TRBV6-5
size: .
length: 16
CDR3: CASSYSNRPSGNTIYF
DNA: TGTGCCAGCAGTTACTCGAACCGGCCTTCTGGAAACACCATATATTTT

J: TRBJ2-5
D: TRBD1
V: TRBV5-4
size: .
length: 15
CDR3: CASSSPTGVQETQYF
DNA: TGTGCCAGCAGCTCCCCGACAGGGGTTCAAGAGACCCAGTACTTC

J: TRBJ1-1
D: .
V: TRBV7-9
size: .
length: 14
CDR3: CASSSGTYEAEAFF
DNA: TGTGCCAGCAGCTCAGGGACATACGAAGCTGAAGCTTTCTTT

J: TRBJ1-1
D: .
V: TRBV11-2
size: .
length: 12
CDR3: CASSKDWAEAFF
DNA: TGTGCCAGCAGCAAAGACTGGGCTGAAGCTTTCTTT

J: TRBJ1-1
D: .
V: TRBV28
size: .
length: 15
CDR3: CASRNSETGTTEAFF
DNA: TGTGCCAGCAGGAATTCCGAGACGGGGACCACTGAAGCTTTCTTT

J: TRBJ1-2
D: .
V: TRBV18
size: .
length: 14
CDR3: CASSPGRINYGYTF
DNA: TGTGCCAGCTCACCGGGGAGGATTAACTATGGCTACACCTTC

J: TRBJ2-7
D: TRBD1
V: TRBV19
size: few
length: 15
CDR3: CARGTGPATNGEQYF
DNA: TGTGCCAGGGGGACAGGGCCGGCCACGAATGGCGAGCAGTACTTC

J: TRBJ1-4
D: .
V: TRBV18
size: .
length: 14
CDR3: CASSPPGVGEKLFF
DNA: TGTGCCAGCTCACCCCCAGGGGTTGGCGAAAAACTGTTTTTT

J: TRBJ1-6
D: TRBD1
V: TRBV6-4
size: .
length: 16
CDR3: CASRDRPGQGNSPLHF
DNA: TGTGCCAGCAGAGATCGCCCCGGACAGGGAAACTCACCCCTCCACTTT

J: TRBJ2-1
D: TRBD2
V: TRBV5-1
size: .
length: 14
CDR3: CASSTTAGFGGQFF
DNA: TGCGCCAGCAGCACGACAGCGGGGTTTGGAGGGCAGTTCTTC

J: TRBJ1-6
D: .
V: TRBV2
size: once
length: 13
CDR3: CASSEASNSPLHF
DNA: TGTGCCAGCAGTGAAGCTAGTAATTCACCCCTCCACTTT

J: TRBJ2-3
D: TRBD2
V: TRBV12-5
size: .
length: 18
CDR3: CASGLATTAGGPLDTQYF
DNA: TGTGCTAGTGGTCTCGCCACGACAGCGGGGGGGCCTTTAGATACGCAGTATTTT

J: TRBJ1-6
D: .
V: TRBV4-1
size: .
length: 16
CDR3: CASSQGYSLLDSPLHF
DNA: TGCGCCAGCAGCCAAGGGTATTCCCTCCTGGATTCACCCCTCCACTTT

J: TRBJ2-1
D: .
V: TRBV19
size: .
length: 14
CDR3: CASSIRAGINEQFF
DNA: TGTGCCAGTAGTATACGAGCGGGCATCAATGAGCAGTTCTTC

J: TRBJ2-1
D: .
V: TRBV5-1
size: once
length: 12
CDR3: CASSLAGYEQFF
DNA: TGCGCCAGCAGCTTGGCCGGGTATGAGCAGTTCTTC

J: TRBJ2-2
D: TRBD1
V: TRBV7-2
size: .
length: 15
CDR3: CASGLGTENTGELFF
DNA: TGTGCCAGCGGACTCGGGACAGAGAACACCGGGGAGCTGTTTTTT

J: TRBJ2-3
D: .
V: TRBV6-5
size: .
length: 14
CDR3: CASSYSQGTDTQYF
DNA: TGTGCCAGCAGTTACTCCCAGGGTACAGATACGCAGTATTTT

J: TRBJ1-5
D: .
V: TRBV2
size: few
length: 12
CDR3: CASGGSNQPQHF
DNA: TGTGCCAGCGGGGGTAGCAATCAGCCCCAGCATTTT

J: TRBJ2-7
D: TRBD1
V: TRBV6-6
size: .
length: 16
CDR3: CASSYRVLDRGYEQYF
DNA: TGTGCCAGCAGTTACCGCGTTCTTGACAGGGGTTACGAGCAGTACTTC